These T cell receptor beta chains were read from a single sample in a study of shared clonotypes between healthy human individuals. Here immunoSEQ multiplex PCR was the method, and the copy in TCRdb shows in-frame clones only, minus some. The profile shows more than 550,000 clones, about 90% of them singletons. Sequencing was done on a sample of memory CD8+ T cells from PBMCs. Receptors originate from a young man in good health. Some clones in this sample may be carry-over from other donors' samples. The CDR3 runs from the conserved cysteine through the conserved F or W. Fields, in order: CDR3 protein, CDR3 DNA, V gene, clone size, D gene, J gene. The D gene is left open where the match is weak. Part of the rows lack a size; the others show once, few, many or a class for expanded clones.

cdr3_aa: CASNPWTGATEAFF
cdr3_nt: TGTGCCAGCAACCCCTGGACAGGGGCCACTGAAGCTTTCTTT
v_call: TRBV7-2
clone_size: once
d_call: TRBD1
j_call: TRBJ1-1

cdr3_aa: CASGNPGDFSYEQYF
cdr3_nt: TGTGCCAGCGGGAACCCAGGGGACTTCTCCTACGAGCAGTACTTC
v_call: TRBV6-5
clone_size: -
d_call: -
j_call: TRBJ2-7

cdr3_aa: CASSLAGQGANTEAFF
cdr3_nt: TGCGCCAGCAGCTTGGCGGGACAGGGGGCGAACACTGAAGCTTTCTTT
v_call: TRBV5-1
clone_size: -
d_call: TRBD1
j_call: TRBJ1-1

cdr3_aa: CASSGSPGLAGVAGETQYF
cdr3_nt: TGTGCCAGCTCAGGATCACCGGGACTAGCGGGAGTCGCGGGAGAGACCCAGTACTTC
v_call: TRBV18
clone_size: -
d_call: TRBD2
j_call: TRBJ2-5

cdr3_aa: CASTPPREEKLFF
cdr3_nt: TGTGCCAGCACCCCTCCACGCGAGGAGAAACTGTTTTTT
v_call: TRBV7-9
clone_size: -
d_call: -
j_call: TRBJ1-4

cdr3_aa: CASSEAAGPYEQYF
cdr3_nt: TGTGCCAGCAGTGAAGCAGCAGGACCTTACGAGCAGTACTTC
v_call: TRBV6-1
clone_size: -
d_call: -
j_call: TRBJ2-7

cdr3_aa: CASSVGTGGLADTQYF
cdr3_nt: TGTGCCAGCAGCGTAGGGACGGGAGGGCTGGCAGATACGCAGTATTTT
v_call: TRBV9
clone_size: once
d_call: TRBD2
j_call: TRBJ2-3

cdr3_aa: CASSQPALGTEAFF
cdr3_nt: TGCGCCAGCAGCCAACCCGCCCTTGGGACTGAAGCTTTCTTT
v_call: TRBV4-3
clone_size: -
d_call: -
j_call: TRBJ1-1

cdr3_aa: CASRVQGASDTQYF
cdr3_nt: TGTGCCAGCCGGGTGCAGGGGGCATCGGATACGCAGTATTTT
v_call: TRBV2
clone_size: -
d_call: TRBD1
j_call: TRBJ2-3

cdr3_aa: CAIREIYNEQFF
cdr3_nt: TGTGCCATCCGGGAGATCTACAATGAGCAGTTCTTC
v_call: TRBV10-3
clone_size: -
d_call: -
j_call: TRBJ2-1

cdr3_aa: CAWRIGLNTEAFF
cdr3_nt: TGTGCCTGGAGAATAGGTCTGAACACTGAAGCTTTCTTT
v_call: TRBV30
clone_size: -
d_call: -
j_call: TRBJ1-1

cdr3_aa: CASSPPGRGGAFF
cdr3_nt: TGTGCCAGCTCACCACCGGGGAGGGGGGGAGCTTTCTTT
v_call: TRBV18
clone_size: once
d_call: -
j_call: TRBJ1-1

cdr3_aa: CASSSSGTGGESPLHF
cdr3_nt: TGTGCCAGCAGCTCATCCGGGACAGGGGGTGAATCACCCCTCCACTTT
v_call: TRBV13
clone_size: -
d_call: TRBD1
j_call: TRBJ1-6

cdr3_aa: CASSDYSGTPNTGELFF
cdr3_nt: TGCGCCAGCAGCGACTACTCCGGGACACCGAACACCGGGGAGCTGTTTTTT
v_call: TRBV5-1
clone_size: -
d_call: -
j_call: TRBJ2-2

cdr3_aa: CASSQARQGAGNTIYF
cdr3_nt: TGTGCCAGCAGCCAAGCGAGGCAGGGGGCTGGAAACACCATATATTTT
v_call: TRBV4-2
clone_size: -
d_call: TRBD1
j_call: TRBJ1-3

cdr3_aa: CASSLFGGRVGEQYF
cdr3_nt: TGTGCCAGCAGTTTATTTGGGGGGCGAGTTGGCGAGCAGTACTTC
v_call: TRBV28
clone_size: -
d_call: -
j_call: TRBJ2-7

cdr3_aa: CASSIEGYEQYF
cdr3_nt: TGTGCCAGTAGTATAGAAGGTTACGAGCAGTACTTC
v_call: TRBV19
clone_size: -
d_call: -
j_call: TRBJ2-7

cdr3_aa: CASSLQGFTEAFF
cdr3_nt: TGTGCCAGCAGCCTACAGGGGTTCACTGAAGCTTTCTTT
v_call: TRBV14
clone_size: -
d_call: TRBD1
j_call: TRBJ1-1

cdr3_aa: CASSRGGETQYF
cdr3_nt: TGTGCCAGCAGCCGGGGAGGAGAGACCCAGTACTTC
v_call: TRBV5-4
clone_size: -
d_call: -
j_call: TRBJ2-5

cdr3_aa: CASSHQLGLAGGAGEQFF
cdr3_nt: TGTGCCAGCAGCCACCAACTCGGACTAGCGGGAGGAGCGGGTGAGCAGTTCTTC
v_call: TRBV14
clone_size: -
d_call: TRBD2
j_call: TRBJ2-1

cdr3_aa: CSVEGRGKYNEQFF
cdr3_nt: TGCAGCGTTGAGGGCCGCGGGAAATACAATGAGCAGTTCTTC
v_call: TRBV29-1
clone_size: -
d_call: -
j_call: TRBJ2-1

cdr3_aa: CASSLVMYASAGGPGRIGTQYF
cdr3_nt: TGTGCCAGCAGCTTAGTTATGTATGCCTCGGCGGGAGGGCCGGGACGAATTGGTACGCAGTATTTT
v_call: TRBV7-6
clone_size: -
d_call: TRBD2
j_call: TRBJ2-3

cdr3_aa: CASSSRDTKQTSTDTQYF
cdr3_nt: TGTGCCAGCAGCTCCCGGGACACCAAACAGACTAGCACAGATACGCAGTATTTT
v_call: TRBV11-2
clone_size: -
d_call: -
j_call: TRBJ2-3

cdr3_aa: CASSQVGQIYEQYF
cdr3_nt: TGCGCCAGCAGCCAAGTTGGACAGATCTACGAGCAGTACTTC
v_call: TRBV4-1
clone_size: -
d_call: -
j_call: TRBJ2-7

cdr3_aa: CAISAGEGEKLFF
cdr3_nt: TGTGCCATCAGTGCGGGGGAAGGGGAAAAACTGTTTTTT
v_call: TRBV10-3
clone_size: -
d_call: -
j_call: TRBJ1-4

cdr3_aa: CSALAGVYNEQFF
cdr3_nt: TGCAGCGCCCTAGCGGGAGTCTACAATGAGCAGTTCTTC
v_call: TRBV29-1
clone_size: -
d_call: TRBD2
j_call: TRBJ2-1

cdr3_aa: CASSVRGASGYPYNEQFF
cdr3_nt: TGTGCCAGCAGCGTGCGGGGAGCTAGCGGATATCCCTACAATGAGCAGTTCTTC
v_call: TRBV9
clone_size: -
d_call: TRBD2
j_call: TRBJ2-1

cdr3_aa: CASSRTEPTGNTIYF
cdr3_nt: TGTGCCAGCAGCCGGACCGAGCCGACTGGAAACACCATATATTTT
v_call: TRBV7-3
clone_size: -
d_call: -
j_call: TRBJ1-3

cdr3_aa: CASSLGQGASYEQYF
cdr3_nt: TGTGCCAGCAGCTTAGGACAGGGGGCCTCCTACGAGCAGTACTTC
v_call: TRBV11-1
clone_size: -
d_call: TRBD1
j_call: TRBJ2-7